Below, one T cell receptor (beta chain) is given with its context. Its antigen is still unknown. A multiplex PCR was run with 60 Vbeta primers and 13 Jbeta primers. The protocol was immunoSEQ multiplex PCR, while the TCRdb copy is restricted to in-frame clones and leaves out a portion. The sample has around 200,000 clones; 83% are singletons. This sample was taken from a study of cytomegalovirus exposure and HLA in healthy donors. Findings of the study overall: Common viral pathogens seemed, in a later analysis, to connect with several of the most significant clusters. Researchers counted 180 or so TCR beta chains as cytomegalovirus-associated.

Material: PBMCs. This receptor was obtained from a man aged 45-60 years in good health and CMV-seronegative.

The CDR3 nucleotides are TGTGCCAGCAGTTCCCAGACAGGTTCCTACAATGAGCAGTTCTTC. Residues: CASSSQTGSYNEQFF. The rearrangement uses TRBV28 and TRBJ2-1; the D gene is possibly TRBD1 (6 bases). The CDR3 is 15 residues long. The V gene's germline CDR1 is MDHEN and CDR2 SYDVKM. V dropped 4 bases and J dropped 1 base, with 11 bases sitting between them.